The 18 T cell receptor beta chains below were found in one sample sequenced in a study of metastatic and nonmetastatic thyroid tumors. All patients were treatment-naive before thyroid surgery. TCRdb re-analyzed the PCR reads using MiXCR. The sample lists 45,000 to 50,000 clones, approximately 20% occurring once. The material sequenced was blood. The receptors originated from a male donor with papillary thyroid cancer or a benign thyroid nodule (not recorded which). Some clones in this sample may be carry-over from other donors' samples.

On this clone itself: It may be a read error: a sequence one base away is much more abundant. The chain couples TRBV20-1 to TRBJ2-3, with D possibly TRBD2 on 6 matching bases. This CDR3 spans 14 amino acids. Per germline, CDR1 DFQATT and CDR2 SNEGSKA (reference sequence). CDR3 bases: TGCAGTGCTAGGTGGCAGGGAGGCTCAGATACGCAGTGTTTT. Encoded protein: CSARWQGGSDTQCF.

V usage is TRBV19 and J usage is TRBJ2-6, with TRBD2 as a possible D gene (5 bases). Trimming removed 3 bases from V and 2 bases from J, with 20 bases in between. Germline CDR1 is LNHDA and CDR2 is SQIVND (reference sequence). This CDR3 comprises 19 residues. The CDR3, as DNA: TGTGCCAGTAGTATTATTCGTGGCAGCGGCCGTGCTGGGGCCAACGTCCTGACTTTC. Protein product: CASSIIRGSGRAGANVLTF.

A few counts support this clone. The V gene is TRBV28, the J gene TRBJ2-7, with TRBD2 identical over 7 bases. CDR1 is MDHEN, CDR2 SYDVKM, per germline. Unmatched junction bases numbered 17, after V lost 10 bases and J lost 2 bases. This CDR3 has 16 residues. The CDR3 DNA follows: TGTGCCAACATTCCCCTTGGGGGAGGGATTCCCTACGAGCAGTACTTC. Encoded protein: CANIPLGGGIPYEQYF.

This clone was observed at least ten times. The chain's CDR3 is CASSLEQAGYNEQFF. The CDR3 nucleotides read TGCGCCAGCAGCTTGGAACAGGCAGGCTACAATGAGCAGTTCTTC. The V call is TRBV5-1, the J call TRBJ2-1, with D possibly matching TRBD1 (5 bases). V gave up 0 bases and J gave up 3 bases, with 10 bases separating them. This CDR3 spans 15 amino acids. Germline V gene lookup returns CDR1 SGHRS and CDR2 YFSETQ.

This clone was seen repeatedly, ten times or more. The chain recombines TRBV30 with TRBJ2-7, with a tentative D call TRBD1 (5 bases). Germline V gene lookup returns CDR1 GTSNPN and CDR2 SVGIG (reference sequence). This CDR3 is built from 12 residues. V was pared by 1 base and J by 3 bases, with 7 bases between. This chain's CDR3 is CAWSAQGYEQYF. The CDR3 DNA is TGTGCCTGGAGTGCGCAGGGCTACGAGCAGTACTTC.

This clone was counted only a few times. The chain links TRBV7-2 to TRBJ2-7; weak D call: TRBD1 (6 bases). V gave up 5 bases and J gave up 5 bases, with 16 bases separating them. Germline assignment: CDR1 SGHTA and CDR2 FQGNSA. The CDR3 is 14 amino acids. DNA of the CDR3: TGTGCCAGCAGCGCAGGGTGGGGGCTCGACGAGCAGTACTTC. Amino acids: CASSAGWGLDEQYF. Together with reference TRBV7-2 and TRBJ2-7, the CDR3 gives the full variable domain: GAGVSQSPSNKVTEKGKDVELRCDPISGHTALYWYRQSLGQGLEFLIYFQGNSAPDKSGLPSDRFSAERTGGSVSTLTIQRTQQEDSAVYLCASSAGWGLDEQYFGPGTRLTVT.

The rearrangement links TRBV20-1 to TRBJ2-5; D call uncertain. The CDR3 contains 17 residues. Germline CDR1 reads DFQATT; CDR2 reads SNEGSKA (reference sequence). Trimming left V 0 bases short and J 2 bases short, with 19 bases between. CDR3 coding DNA: TGCAGTGCTAGAGATCCCTGTTCGGGCAGGCGACAAGAGACCCAGTACTTC. The encoded protein is CSARDPCSGRRQETQYF.

Many counts were recorded for this clone. This sequence joins TRBV30 and TRBJ2-7; 8 bases fit TRBD1. J was trimmed by 4 bases and V by 1 base; bases with no gene match: 6. This CDR3 contains 14 residues. Germline-derived CDR1 and CDR2 are GTSNPN and SVGIG (reference sequence). Written as DNA, the CDR3 is TGTGCCTGGAGTGACTCGGGACAGGATTACGAGCAGTACTTC. Translation: CAWSDSGQDYEQYF.

There are many counts of this clone. The chain combines TRBV2 with TRBJ1-4; D remains unclear. This CDR3 has 16 residues. CDR1 and CDR2 from the germline V gene are SNHLY and FYNNEI. V shed 7 bases and J shed 0 bases, with 15 bases lying between them. CDR3 in amino acids: CASKRWALATNEKLFF. As DNA, the CDR3 is TGTGCCAGCAAGAGGTGGGCTCTGGCAACTAATGAAAAACTGTTTTTT. Based on the CDR3 plus reference TRBV2 and TRBJ1-4, the full variable domain is EPEVTQTPSHQVTQMGQEVILRCVPISNHLYFYWYRQILGQKVEFLVSFYNNEISEKSEIFDDQFSVERPDGSNFTLKIRSTKLEDSAMYFCASKRWALATNEKLFFGSGTQLSVL.

CDR3 coding DNA: TGCAGTGCTAGCAAGGGGCCGTATAATTCACCCCTCCACTTT. Residues: CSASKGPYNSPLHF. The gene calls are TRBV20-1 and TRBJ1-6; TRBD1 might be the D (5 bases). This CDR3 has 14 amino acids. V was trimmed by 3 bases and J by 4 bases, leaving 10 bases between them. Germline V gene sequence: CDR1 DFQATT, CDR2 SNEGSKA (reference sequence).

This clone was detected many times. The chain's CDR3 is CASSLTGRETQYF. CDR3 bases: TGTGCCAGCAGTTTGACAGGGCGCGAGACCCAGTACTTC. The rearrangement joins TRBV2 to TRBJ2-5, with 7 nucleotides matching TRBD1. The CDR3 sequence is 13 residues long. CDR1 SNHLY and CDR2 FYNNEI come from the germline V gene. With 5 bases clipped from V and 5 bases from J, the junction kept 5 bases outside the gene matches.

This clone showed up many times. The chain uses TRBV10-2 and TRBJ1-6, with D maybe TRBD1 (6 bases). The CDR3 has 12 amino acids. The germline gives CDR1 WSHSY, CDR2 SAAADI. V was cut by 6 bases and J by 10 bases, with 10 bases left in between. The DNA for the CDR3 is TGCGCCAGCAGCGGGACACACTCACCCCTCCACTTT. Its translation: CASSGTHSPLHF.

This clone was detected a few times. The rearrangement uses TRBV6-2 or TRBV6-3 and TRBJ1-1; D is ambiguous. In germline, CDR1 is MNHEY, CDR2 SVGEGT. V gave up 7 bases and J gave up 0 bases, with 9 bases separating them. This CDR3 contains 13 residues. CDR3 residues: CASKAAMNTEAFF. The CDR3 coding sequence is TGTGCCAGCAAGGCGGCCATGAACACTGAAGCTTTCTTT.

The rearrangement joins TRBV20-1 to TRBJ2-7; 10 bases match TRBD1. Germline CDR1 is DFQATT and CDR2 is SNEGSKA (reference sequence). There are 15 residues in the CDR3. V lost 0 bases, J lost 2 bases, and 4 bases stayed unmatched. CDR3 coding DNA: TGCAGTGCTAGAGATCTGGGGACAGGGGCCTACGAGCAGTACTTC. The encoded protein is CSARDLGTGAYEQYF.

This chain uses TRBV28 with TRBJ1-5; D call uncertain. Germline CDR1 MDHEN, CDR2 SYDVKM. This CDR3 has 15 residues. The V end was cut by 2 bases, the J end by 2 bases, with 10 bases between. For the CDR3, the DNA is TGTGCCAGCAGTTTACGGTACAAGTGCAATCAGCCCCAGCATTTT. It yields the protein CASSLRYKCNQPQHF.

This clone was picked up many times. This same CDR3 is encoded by further DNA sequences in the sample. V usage is TRBV5-1 and J usage is TRBJ2-7; D may be TRBD2 (5 bases). V was cut by 7 bases and J by 7 bases, with 12 bases left in between. The germline gives CDR1 SGHRS, CDR2 YFSETQ. This CDR3 region has 11 residues. The DNA for the CDR3 is TGCGCCAGCCCTTGGCGAGGGGAGCAGTACTTC. It codes for CASPWRGEQYF.

The sample holds many counts of this clone. A read error may explain this, as a much larger clone is one base away. The rearrangement joins TRBV10-3 to TRBJ1-1; 7 bases are shared with TRBD1. V lost 8 bases and J lost 4; bases outside the gene matches: 22. There are 18 residues in the CDR3. Germline CDR1 reads ENHRY; CDR2 reads SYGVKD. CDR3 sequence (DNA): TGTGCCATCTGGGGGGGACCGGGACAGAAAGAAATGAGCACTGAAGCTTTCTTT. Its protein is CAIWGGPGQKEMSTEAFF.

This clone has at least ten counts. This chain links TRBV3-1 with TRBJ2-1; D unclear. The germline V gene encodes CDR1 LGHDT and CDR2 YNNKEL (reference sequence). The CDR3 sequence is 13 residues long. Trimming took 4 bases from V and 6 from J, leaving 10 bases between them. The CDR3 DNA reads as TGTGCCAGCAGCCCTTCTGTACTCAATGAGCAGTTCTTC. It specifies CASSPSVLNEQFF.